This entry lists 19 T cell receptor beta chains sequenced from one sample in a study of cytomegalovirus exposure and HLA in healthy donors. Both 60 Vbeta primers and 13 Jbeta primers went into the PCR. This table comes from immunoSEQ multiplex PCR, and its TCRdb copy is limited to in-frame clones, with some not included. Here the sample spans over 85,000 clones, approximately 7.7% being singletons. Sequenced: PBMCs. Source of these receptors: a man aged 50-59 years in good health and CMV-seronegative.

CDR3 nucleotide sequence: TGTGCCAGCAGAGACCGGGATCAACTGTTTTTT. Protein: CASRDRDQLFF. The chain carries TRBV6-1 and TRBJ1-4; no definite D call. Germline-derived CDR1 and CDR2 are MNHNS and SASEGT. This CDR3 contains 11 residues. V shed 6 bases and J shed 12 bases, with 11 bases lying between them.

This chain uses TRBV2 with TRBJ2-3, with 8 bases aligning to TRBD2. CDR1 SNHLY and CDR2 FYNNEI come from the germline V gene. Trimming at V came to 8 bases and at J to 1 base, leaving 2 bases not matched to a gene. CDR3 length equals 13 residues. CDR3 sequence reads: CASGRGGTDTQYF. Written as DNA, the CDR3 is TGTGCCAGCGGGCGGGGGGGCACAGATACGCAGTATTTT.

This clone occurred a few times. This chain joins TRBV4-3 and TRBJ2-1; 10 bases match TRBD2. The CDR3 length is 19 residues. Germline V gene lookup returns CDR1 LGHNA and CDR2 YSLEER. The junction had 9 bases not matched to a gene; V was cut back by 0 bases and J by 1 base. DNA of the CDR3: TGCGCCAGCAGCCAAGAGGGGGTAGCGGGGGGAGGGTCCTACAATGAGCAGTTCTTC. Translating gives CASSQEGVAGGGSYNEQFF.

The CDR3 bases are TGTGCCAGCAACTTTCTAGCGGGAGGGACACAGGAGCAGTTCTTC. Translated: CASNFLAGGTQEQFF. The chain is built from TRBV7-2 and TRBJ2-1; 12 bases agree with TRBD2. V was clipped by 7 bases and J by 10 bases; unmatched bases: 11. The CDR3 totals 15 residues. The germline V gene encodes CDR1 SGHTA and CDR2 FQGNSA.

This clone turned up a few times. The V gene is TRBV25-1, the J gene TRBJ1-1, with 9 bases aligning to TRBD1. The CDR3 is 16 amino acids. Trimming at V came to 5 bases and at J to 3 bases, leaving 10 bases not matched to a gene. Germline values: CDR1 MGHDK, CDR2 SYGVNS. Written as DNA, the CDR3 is TGTGCCAGCAGTATATTAAGGACAGGGGCGTACACTGAAGCTTTCTTT. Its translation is CASSILRTGAYTEAFF. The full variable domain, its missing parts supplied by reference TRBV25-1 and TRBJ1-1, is EADIYQTPRYLVIGTGKKITLECSQTMGHDKMYWYQQDPGMELHLIHYSYGVNSTEKGDLSSESTVSRIRTEHFPLTLESARPSHTSQYLCASSILRTGAYTEAFFGQGTRLTVV.

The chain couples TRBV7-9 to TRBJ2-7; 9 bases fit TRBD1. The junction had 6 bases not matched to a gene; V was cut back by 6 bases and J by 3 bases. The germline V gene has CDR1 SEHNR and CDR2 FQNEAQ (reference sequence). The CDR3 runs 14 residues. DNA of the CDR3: TGTGCCAGCAGTTCCGGGACAGGGATCTACGAGCAGTACTTC. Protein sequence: CASSSGTGIYEQYF.

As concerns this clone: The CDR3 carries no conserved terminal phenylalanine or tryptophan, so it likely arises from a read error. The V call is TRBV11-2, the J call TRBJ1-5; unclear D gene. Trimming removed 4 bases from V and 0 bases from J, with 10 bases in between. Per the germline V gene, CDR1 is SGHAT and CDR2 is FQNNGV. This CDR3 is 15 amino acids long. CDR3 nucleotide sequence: TGTGCCAGCAGCTCCCGGACTTATAGCAATCAGCCCCAGCATGTT. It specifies CASSSRTYSNQPQHV.

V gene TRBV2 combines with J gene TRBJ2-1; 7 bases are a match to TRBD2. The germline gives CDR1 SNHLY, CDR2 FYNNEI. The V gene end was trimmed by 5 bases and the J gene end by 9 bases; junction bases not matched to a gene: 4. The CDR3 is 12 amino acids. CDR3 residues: CASSRQRGEQFF. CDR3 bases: TGTGCCAGCAGTCGACAGCGGGGTGAGCAGTTCTTC.

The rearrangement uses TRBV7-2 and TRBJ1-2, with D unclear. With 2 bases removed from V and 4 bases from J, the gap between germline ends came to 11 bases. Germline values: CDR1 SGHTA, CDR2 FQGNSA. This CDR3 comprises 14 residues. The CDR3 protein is CASSLLGQRYGYTF. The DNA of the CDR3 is TGTGCCAGCAGCTTATTGGGTCAGCGCTATGGCTACACCTTC.

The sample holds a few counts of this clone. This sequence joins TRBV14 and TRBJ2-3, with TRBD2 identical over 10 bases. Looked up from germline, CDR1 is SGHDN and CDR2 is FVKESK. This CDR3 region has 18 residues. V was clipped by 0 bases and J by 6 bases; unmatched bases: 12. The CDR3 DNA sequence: TGTGCCAGCAGCCAAGAGATACTAGCGGGATCACAAAGGGATACGCAGTATTTT. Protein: CASSQEILAGSQRDTQYF.

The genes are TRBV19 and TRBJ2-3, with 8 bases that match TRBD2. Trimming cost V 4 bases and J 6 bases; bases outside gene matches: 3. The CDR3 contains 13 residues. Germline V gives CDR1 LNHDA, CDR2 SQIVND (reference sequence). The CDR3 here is CASSTGLEDTQYF. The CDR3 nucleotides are TGTGCCAGTAGTACGGGACTAGAGGATACGCAGTATTTT.

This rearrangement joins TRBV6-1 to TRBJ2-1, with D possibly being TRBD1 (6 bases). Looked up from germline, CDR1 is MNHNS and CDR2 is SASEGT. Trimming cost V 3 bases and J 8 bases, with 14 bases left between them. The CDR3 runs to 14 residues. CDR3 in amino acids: CASSEKRTDHEQFF. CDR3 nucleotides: TGTGCCAGCAGTGAGAAACGGACAGATCATGAGCAGTTCTTC.

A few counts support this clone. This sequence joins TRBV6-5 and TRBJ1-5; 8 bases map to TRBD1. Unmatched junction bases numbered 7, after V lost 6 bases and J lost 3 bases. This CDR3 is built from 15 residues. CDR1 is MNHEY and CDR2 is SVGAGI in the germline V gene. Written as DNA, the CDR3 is TGTGCCAGCAGAAAGGACAGGGACTCCAATCAGCCCCAGCATTTT. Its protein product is CASRKDRDSNQPQHF.

This CDR3 is CASSPITPSGRPTSPNNEQFF. CDR3 bases: TGTGCCAGCAGCCCCATTACCCCTAGCGGGAGGCCCACCTCTCCCAACAATGAGCAGTTCTTC. The chain links TRBV28 to TRBJ2-1; 11 bases are shared with TRBD2. The V gene end was trimmed by 6 bases and the J gene end by 5 bases; junction bases not matched to a gene: 24. The length of the CDR3 is 21 residues. Germline values: CDR1 MDHEN, CDR2 SYDVKM.

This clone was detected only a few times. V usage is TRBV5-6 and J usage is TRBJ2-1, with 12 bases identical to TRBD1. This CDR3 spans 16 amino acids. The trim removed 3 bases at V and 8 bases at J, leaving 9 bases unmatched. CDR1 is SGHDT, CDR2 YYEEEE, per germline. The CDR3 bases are TGTGCCAGCAGCTCGGTGGGACAGGGGGCTTGGGATGAGCAGTTCTTC. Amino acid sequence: CASSSVGQGAWDEQFF.

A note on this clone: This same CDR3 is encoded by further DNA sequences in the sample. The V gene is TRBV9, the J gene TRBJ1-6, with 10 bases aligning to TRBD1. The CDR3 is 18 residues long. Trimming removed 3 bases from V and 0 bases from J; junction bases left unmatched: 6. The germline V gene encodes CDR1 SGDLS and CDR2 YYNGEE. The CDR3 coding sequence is TGTGCCAGCAGCGCGTCGGACAGGGGGAGCTCCTATAATTCACCCCTCCACTTT. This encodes CASSASDRGSSYNSPLHF.

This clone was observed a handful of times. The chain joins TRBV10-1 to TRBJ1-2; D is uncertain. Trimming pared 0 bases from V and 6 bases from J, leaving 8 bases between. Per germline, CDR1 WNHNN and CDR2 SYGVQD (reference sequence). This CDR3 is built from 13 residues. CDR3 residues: CASSESKLDGYTF. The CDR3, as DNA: TGCGCCAGCAGTGAGTCGAAACTGGATGGCTACACCTTC.

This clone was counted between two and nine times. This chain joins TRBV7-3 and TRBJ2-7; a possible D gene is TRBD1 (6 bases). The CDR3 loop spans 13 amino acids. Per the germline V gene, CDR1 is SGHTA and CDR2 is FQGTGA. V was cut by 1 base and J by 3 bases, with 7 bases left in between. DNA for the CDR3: TGTGCCAGCAGCTTAAGCAGGGGCTACGAGCAGTACTTC. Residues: CASSLSRGYEQYF.

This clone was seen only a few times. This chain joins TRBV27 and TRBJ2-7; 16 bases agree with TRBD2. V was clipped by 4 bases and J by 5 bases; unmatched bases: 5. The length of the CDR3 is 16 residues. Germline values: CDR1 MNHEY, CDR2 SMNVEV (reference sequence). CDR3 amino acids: CASSSGLAGGPNEQYF. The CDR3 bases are TGTGCCAGCAGTTCGGGACTAGCGGGAGGGCCAAACGAGCAGTACTTC.